The entry that follows covers one T cell receptor (beta chain) sequence. The target antigen is unknown. Germline assignment: CDR1 LNHNV and CDR2 YYDKDF (reference sequence). The CDR3 spans 15 residues. V lost 8 bases and J lost 6; bases outside the gene matches: 11. The sample is drawn from a study of blood T cells in healthy people across ages. The second PCR ran about 6 to 11 cycles with a sample-barcoded 5' primer and J-beta primers. All cDNA molecules were each tagged by a template-switch adaptor with 12 random nucleotides. TCRdb re-called the 5' RACE reads with MiXCR, one entry per CDR3 protein. The data contain 1,500,000 or so distinct CDR3 sequences, about 42% of them singletons. In terms of origin and age, donors were healthy Caucasian individuals from Russia aged about 6 to 90. Overall study findings and caveats: The unsorted PBMCs prevented any conclusive comparison of naive versus antigen-experienced cells.

The receptor was derived from a woman younger than 35 in good health. The genes are TRBV15 and TRBJ2-1; the match to TRBD1 covers 9 bases. Sequenced material: blood. The CDR3 loop is CATGNRDREVNEQFF. As DNA, the CDR3 is TGTGCCACCGGCAACCGGGACAGGGAGGTCAATGAGCAGTTCTTC.